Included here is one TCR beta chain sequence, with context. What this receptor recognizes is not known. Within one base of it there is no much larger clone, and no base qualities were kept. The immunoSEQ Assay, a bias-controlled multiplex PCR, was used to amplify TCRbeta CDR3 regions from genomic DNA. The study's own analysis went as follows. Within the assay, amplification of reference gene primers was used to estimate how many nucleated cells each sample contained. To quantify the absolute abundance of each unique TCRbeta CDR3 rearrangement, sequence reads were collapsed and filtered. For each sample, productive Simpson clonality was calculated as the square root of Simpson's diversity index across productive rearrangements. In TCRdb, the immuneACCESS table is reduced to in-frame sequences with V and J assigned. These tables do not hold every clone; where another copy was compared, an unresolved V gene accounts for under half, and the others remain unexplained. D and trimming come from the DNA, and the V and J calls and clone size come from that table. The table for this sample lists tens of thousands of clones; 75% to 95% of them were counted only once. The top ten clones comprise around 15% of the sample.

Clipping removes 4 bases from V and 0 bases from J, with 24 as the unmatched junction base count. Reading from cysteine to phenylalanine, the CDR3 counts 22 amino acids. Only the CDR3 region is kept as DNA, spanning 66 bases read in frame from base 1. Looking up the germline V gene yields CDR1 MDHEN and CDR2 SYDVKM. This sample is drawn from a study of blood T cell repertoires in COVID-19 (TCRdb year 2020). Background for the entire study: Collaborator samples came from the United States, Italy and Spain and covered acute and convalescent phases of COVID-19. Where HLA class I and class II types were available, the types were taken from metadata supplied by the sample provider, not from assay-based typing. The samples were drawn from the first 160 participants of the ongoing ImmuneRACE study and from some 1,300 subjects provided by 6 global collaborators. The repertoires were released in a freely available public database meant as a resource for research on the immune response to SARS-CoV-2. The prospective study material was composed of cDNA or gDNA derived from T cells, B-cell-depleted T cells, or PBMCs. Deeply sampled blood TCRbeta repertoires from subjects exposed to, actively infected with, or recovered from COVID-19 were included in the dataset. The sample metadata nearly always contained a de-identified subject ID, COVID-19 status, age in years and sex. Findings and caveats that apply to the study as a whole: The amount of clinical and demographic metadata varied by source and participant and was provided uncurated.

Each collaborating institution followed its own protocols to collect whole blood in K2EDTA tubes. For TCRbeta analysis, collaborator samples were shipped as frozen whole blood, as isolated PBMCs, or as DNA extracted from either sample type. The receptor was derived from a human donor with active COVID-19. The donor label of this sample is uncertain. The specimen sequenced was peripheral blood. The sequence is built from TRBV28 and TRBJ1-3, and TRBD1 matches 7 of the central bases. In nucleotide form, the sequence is TGTGCCAGCAGTTACCCCATCTTAGGACAGGCGCTTGGGCGCTTCTCTGGAAACACCATATATTTT. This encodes CASSYPILGQALGRFSGNTIYF.